The T cell receptor (beta chain) described here comes from a study of CD8 T cells in ankylosing spondylitis. TCRdb independently ran MiXCR on the 5' RACE reads; one entry per CDR3 protein. Of about 400,000 distinct CDR3 sequences in the sample, approximately 20% are singletons; the top ten hold roughly 14%. General observations from the study: There was a TCR beta motif, made of several highly homologous variants, that appeared characteristic of ankylosing spondylitis blood. CD8+ by phenotype, disease-linked clones were relatively rare in peripheral blood. Disease-linked clones reportedly concentrated significantly in matched ankylosing spondylitis synovial fluid.

As to this clonotype: Antigen specificity is unknown.

This clonotype was sampled from a male donor with ankylosing spondylitis or in good health (not recorded which). Sequenced: blood, either unsorted or a sorted T cell fraction (not recorded which).

The CDR3: CASSPYLLQSPNTGELFF. The CDR3 nucleotides read TGTGCCAGCAGCCCCTACTTACTACAATCCCCGAACACCGGGGAGCTGTTTTTT. This chain connects TRBV11-1 to TRBJ2-2; D unclear. Trimming shortened V by 5 bases and J by 0 bases, and 19 bases separated the two germline ends. CDR1 and CDR2 from the germline V gene are SGHAT and FQDESV (reference sequence). The CDR3 sequence is 18 residues long.